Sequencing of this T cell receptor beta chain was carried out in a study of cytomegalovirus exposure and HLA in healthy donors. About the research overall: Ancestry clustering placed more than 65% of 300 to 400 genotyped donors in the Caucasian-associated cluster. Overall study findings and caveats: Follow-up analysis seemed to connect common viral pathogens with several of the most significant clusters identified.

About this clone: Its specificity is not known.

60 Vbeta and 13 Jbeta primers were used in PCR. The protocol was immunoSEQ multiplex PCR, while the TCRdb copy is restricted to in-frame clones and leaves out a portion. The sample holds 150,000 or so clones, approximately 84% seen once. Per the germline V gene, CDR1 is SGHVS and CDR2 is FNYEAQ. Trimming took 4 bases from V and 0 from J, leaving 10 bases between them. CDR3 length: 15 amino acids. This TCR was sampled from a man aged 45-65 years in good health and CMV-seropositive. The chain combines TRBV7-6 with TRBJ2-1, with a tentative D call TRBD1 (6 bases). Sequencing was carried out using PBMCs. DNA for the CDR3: TGTGCCAGCAGCTACAGGGTGAGCTCCTACAATGAGCAGTTCTTC. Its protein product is CASSYRVSSYNEQFF. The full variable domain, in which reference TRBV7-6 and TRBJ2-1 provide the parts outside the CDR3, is GAGVSQSPRYKVTKRGQDVALRCDPISGHVSLYWYRQALGQGPEFLTYFNYEAQQDKSGLPNDRFSAERPEGSISTLTIQRTEQRDSAMYRCASSYRVSSYNEQFFGPGTRLTVL.